This T cell receptor (beta chain) was identified in a study of cytomegalovirus exposure and HLA in healthy donors. Across the whole study: Among roughly 180 million T cells, an earlier analysis found 120 million or so unique TCR beta sequences. Study-level results: Associated with cytomegalovirus, according to the listing, were 150 to 200 TCR beta chains. A few chains linked to CMV were shown in vitro to be specific for CMV antigens.

Despite likely unrecorded immune exposures, the donors were nominally healthy at the time of sampling. Germline CDR1 is SGHTA and CDR2 is FQGNSA. Trimming at V came to 4 bases and at J to 0 bases, leaving 2 bases not matched to a gene. The CDR3 contains 14 residues. A note on this clone: What it binds is not known.

Primers included in the PCR were 60 Vbeta and 13 Jbeta primers. The method was immunoSEQ multiplex PCR; TCRdb's version includes in-frame clones alone and lacks a portion of them. The table lists about 90,000 clones, just under 70% of them singletons. The chain combines TRBV7-2 with TRBJ2-7, with TRBD1 matching over 8 bases. The sequence was obtained from a woman between 50 and 59 years old in good health and CMV-seropositive. What was sequenced was PBMCs. The CDR3 DNA is TGTGCCAGCAGCTCGGGACAGGCCTCCTACGAGCAGTACTTC. Its protein product is CASSSGQASYEQYF.